The sequence of this T cell receptor beta chain was determined in a study of shared clonotypes between healthy human individuals. Of note for this clone: Antigen: not known.

Generated by immunoSEQ multiplex PCR, the TCRdb table keeps only in-frame clones and is missing some. The sample consists of about 2.4 million clones, roughly 93% of them appearing once. The J segment lost 3 bases and the V segment lost 0 bases, leaving 8 bases of the junction unmatched. The germline V gene has CDR1 SQVTM and CDR2 ANQGSEA. This CDR3 has 15 amino acids. Study observations and caveats: Generation probabilities were higher for clonotypes shared across all four sorted-subset donors than for unshared ones.

The material sequenced was naive CD4+ T cells from PBMCs. Subset indicated: CD45RA+ positively selected. This TCR derives from a man aged 18 to 29 in good health. Some clones in this sample may be carry-over from other donors' samples. The chain combines TRBV29-1 with TRBJ2-7, with 7 bases identical to TRBD2. CDR3 residues: CSVEEQAGEVYEQYF. The CDR3 nucleotides read TGCAGCGTTGAAGAACAGGCGGGAGAGGTCTACGAGCAGTACTTC.